This T cell receptor beta chain was retrieved from a study of T cell responses to AZD1222 COVID-19 vaccine. Regarding the study as a whole: Reportedly, nearly half the spike-specific TCRs target unmutated variant regions. Spike-specific TCR breadth and depth went up after people got two AZD1222 doses.

In regard to this clone: Its cognate antigen is unknown.

Assay: immunoSEQ multiplex PCR; the TCRdb copy retains only in-frame clones and omits some. The sample includes 95,000 to 150,000 clones, approximately 90% of them seen just once. The V and J ends lost 5 bases and 6 bases respectively, with 19 bases between them. The CDR3 length is 16 residues. Germline V gene data show CDR1 as LGHDT and CDR2 as YNNKEL (reference sequence). The gene calls are TRBV3-1 (or the pseudogene TRBV3-2) and TRBJ2-2, with TRBD1 as a possible D gene (5 bases). The sample was peripheral blood, taken on day 0 of AZD1222 vaccination. This TCR came from an adult in good health. The CDR3 reads CASSTPPGPRAGELFF. CDR3 nucleotide sequence: TGTGCCAGCAGCACTCCGCCGGGCCCCAGGGCCGGGGAGCTGTTTTTT.